This TCR beta chain emerged from a study of T cell changes during pregnancy in multiple sclerosis (dated by TCRdb to about 2019). Regarding the study in general: The study examined how the T cell repertoire changed over the course of pregnancy in women with multiple sclerosis.

With regard to this clone: The antigen it recognizes is unknown. No much larger clonotype is one base removed from it; base qualities were not supplied.

The library was generated by the immunoSEQ multiplex PCR assay. The table comes from immuneACCESS by way of TCRdb, which keeps in-frame sequences with V and J called. Part of the clones is missing from these tables; in studies checked, under half for an unresolved V gene and the rest for unknown reasons. The sample profile shows more than 85,000 clones; 94% of them were found once. The top ten hold around 1.7% of the sample. V and J lose 3 bases and 4 bases, and a span of 9 bases separates them. The CDR3 numbers 13 residues from cysteine through phenylalanine. The kept DNA is CDR3 alone, 39 bases in frame from the first base. Per the germline V gene (reference sequence), MNHEY is the CDR1 and SMNVEV is the CDR2.

The sequence is built from TRBV27 and TRBJ1-1; perhaps TRBD1 is the D gene, with 5 bases matching. The TCR was taken from a female donor in good health, enrolled as a control in a pregnancy study. Sequences were derived from peripheral blood, sampled after pregnancy. The CDR3: CASSLGGGTEAFF. The sequence in DNA is TGTGCCAGCAGTTTGGGGGGGGGCACTGAAGCTTTCTTT.